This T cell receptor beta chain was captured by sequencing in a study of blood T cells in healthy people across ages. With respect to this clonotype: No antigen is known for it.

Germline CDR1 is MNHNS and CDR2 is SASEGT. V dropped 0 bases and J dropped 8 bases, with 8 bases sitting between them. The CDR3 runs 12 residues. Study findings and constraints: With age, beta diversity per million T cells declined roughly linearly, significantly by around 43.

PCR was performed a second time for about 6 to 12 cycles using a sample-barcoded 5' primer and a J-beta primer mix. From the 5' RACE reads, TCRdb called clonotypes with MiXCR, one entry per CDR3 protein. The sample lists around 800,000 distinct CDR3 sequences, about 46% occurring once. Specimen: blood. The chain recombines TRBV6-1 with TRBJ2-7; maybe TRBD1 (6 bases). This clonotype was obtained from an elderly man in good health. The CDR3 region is CASSEAGGKQYF. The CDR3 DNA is TGTGCCAGCAGTGAAGCTGGGGGCAAGCAGTACTTC.